This T cell receptor (beta chain) was documented in a study of long-term antiretroviral therapy in people with HIV. Study findings and constraints: Clonal populations expanded prior to ART predominated within the repertoire at all time points. For ART adherence, viral resistance and therapy changes, no data were available. Diversity went up after ART and still fell short of transplant donor controls. Repertoires looked antigen-experienced, with only a slight naive shift after ART.

Researchers ran immunoSEQ v3.0 at survey level. The assay was immunoSEQ multiplex PCR, and TCRdb's table has in-frame clones only and misses some. The profile shows 15,000 to 20,000 clones, less than 85% of them singletons. Trimming removed 3 bases at V and 0 bases at J, with 13 bases between. This CDR3 is 16 amino acids long. The germline CDR1 and CDR2 sequences are MGHDK and SYGVNS. In regard to this clone: Its target is not known.

The TCR sequence derives from a man aged 18 to 30 with HIV. The chain has TRBV25-1 and TRBJ2-3, with D possibly being TRBD1 (5 bases). Source: unsorted PBMCs, taken at the start of antiretroviral therapy, before treatment. The CDR3 DNA follows: TGTGCCAGCAGTGAGGCTAGGGGCTCCAGCACAGATACGCAGTATTTT. It codes for CASSEARGSSTDTQYF.